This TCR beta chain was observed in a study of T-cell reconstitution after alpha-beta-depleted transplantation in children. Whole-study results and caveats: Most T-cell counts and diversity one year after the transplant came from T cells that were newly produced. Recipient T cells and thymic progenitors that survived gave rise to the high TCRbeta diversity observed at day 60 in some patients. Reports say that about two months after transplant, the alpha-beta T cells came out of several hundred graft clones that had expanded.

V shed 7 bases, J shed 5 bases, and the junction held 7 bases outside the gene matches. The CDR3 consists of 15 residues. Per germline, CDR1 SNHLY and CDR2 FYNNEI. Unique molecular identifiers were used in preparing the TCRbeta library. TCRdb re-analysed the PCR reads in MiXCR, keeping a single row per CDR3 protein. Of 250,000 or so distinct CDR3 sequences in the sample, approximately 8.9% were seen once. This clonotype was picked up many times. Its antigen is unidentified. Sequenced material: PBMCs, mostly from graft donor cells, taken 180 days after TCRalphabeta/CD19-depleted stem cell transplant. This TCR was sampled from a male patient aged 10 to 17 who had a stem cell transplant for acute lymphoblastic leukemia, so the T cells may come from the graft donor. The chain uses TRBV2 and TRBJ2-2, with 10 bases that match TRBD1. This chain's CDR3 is CASTPDRGQTGELFF. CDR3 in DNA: TGTGCCAGCACCCCAGACAGGGGGCAGACCGGGGAGCTGTTTTTT.